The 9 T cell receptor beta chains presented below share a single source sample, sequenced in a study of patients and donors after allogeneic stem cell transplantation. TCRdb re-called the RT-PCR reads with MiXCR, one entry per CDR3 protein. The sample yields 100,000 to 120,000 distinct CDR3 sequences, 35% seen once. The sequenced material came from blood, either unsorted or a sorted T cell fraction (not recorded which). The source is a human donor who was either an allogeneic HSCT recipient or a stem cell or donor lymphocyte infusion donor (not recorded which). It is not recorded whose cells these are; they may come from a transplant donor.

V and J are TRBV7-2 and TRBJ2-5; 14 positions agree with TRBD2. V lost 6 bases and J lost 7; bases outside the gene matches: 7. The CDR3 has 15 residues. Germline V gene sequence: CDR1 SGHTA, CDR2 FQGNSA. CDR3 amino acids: CASRRGLAGDMTQYF. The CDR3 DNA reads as TGTGCCAGCAGGCGGGGACTAGCGGGAGATATGACCCAGTACTTC.

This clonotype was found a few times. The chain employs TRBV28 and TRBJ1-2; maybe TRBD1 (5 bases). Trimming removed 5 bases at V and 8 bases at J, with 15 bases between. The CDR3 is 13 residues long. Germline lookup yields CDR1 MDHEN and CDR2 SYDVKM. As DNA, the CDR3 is TGTGCCAGCAGTGTACATGGGGCGCGGGGCTACACCTTC. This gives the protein CASSVHGARGYTF.

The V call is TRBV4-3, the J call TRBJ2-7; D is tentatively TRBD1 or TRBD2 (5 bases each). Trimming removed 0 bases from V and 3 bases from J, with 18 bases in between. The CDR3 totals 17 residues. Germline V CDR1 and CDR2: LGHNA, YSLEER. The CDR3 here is CASSQELLGREYYEQYF. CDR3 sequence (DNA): TGCGCCAGCAGCCAAGAACTTTTAGGCAGGGAGTACTACGAGCAGTACTTC.

DNA for the CDR3: TGTGCCAGCAGCCGAGATGTAGGACAGGCGAACACTGAAGCTTTCTTT. This codes for CASSRDVGQANTEAFF. The chain has TRBV4-2 and TRBJ1-1; 7 nucleotides match TRBD1. The germline V gene encodes CDR1 LGHNA and CDR2 YNFKEQ. Trimming removed 4 bases from V and 1 base from J; junction bases left unmatched: 9. This CDR3 is 16 amino acids long.

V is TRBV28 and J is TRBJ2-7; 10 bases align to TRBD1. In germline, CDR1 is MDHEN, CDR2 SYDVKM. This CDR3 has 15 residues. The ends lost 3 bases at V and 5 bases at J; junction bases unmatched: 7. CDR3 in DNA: TGTGCCAGCAGTTTCCCTGGGACAGGGGACAACGAGCAGTACTTC. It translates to CASSFPGTGDNEQYF.

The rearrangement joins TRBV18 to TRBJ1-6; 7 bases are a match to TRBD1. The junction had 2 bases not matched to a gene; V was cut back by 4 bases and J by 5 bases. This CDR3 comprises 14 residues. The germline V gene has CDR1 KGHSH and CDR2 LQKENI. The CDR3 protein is CASSRDSDNSPLHF. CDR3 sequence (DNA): TGTGCCAGCTCACGGGACAGCGATAATTCACCCCTCCACTTT.

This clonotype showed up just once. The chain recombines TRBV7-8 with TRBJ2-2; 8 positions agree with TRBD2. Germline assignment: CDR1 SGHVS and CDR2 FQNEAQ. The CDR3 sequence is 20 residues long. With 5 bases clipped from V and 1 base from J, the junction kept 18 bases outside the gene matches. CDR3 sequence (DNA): TGTGCCAGCAGCCCCGAGAGAAGGTTGCTAGCGGGTGAGAACACCGGGGAGCTGTTTTTT. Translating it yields CASSPERRLLAGENTGELFF.

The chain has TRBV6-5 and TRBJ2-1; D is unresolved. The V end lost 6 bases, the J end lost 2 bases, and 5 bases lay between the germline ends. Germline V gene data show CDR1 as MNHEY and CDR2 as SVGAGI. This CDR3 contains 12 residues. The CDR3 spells CASRTTYNEQFF. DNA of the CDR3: TGTGCCAGCAGGACCACCTACAATGAGCAGTTCTTC.

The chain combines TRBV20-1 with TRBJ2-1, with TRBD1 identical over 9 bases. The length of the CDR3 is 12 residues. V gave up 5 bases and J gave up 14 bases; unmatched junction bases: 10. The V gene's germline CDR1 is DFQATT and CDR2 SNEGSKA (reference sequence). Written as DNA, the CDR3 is TGCAGTGCTCTCATGATGACAGGGGGAGAGTTCTTC. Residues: CSALMMTGGEFF.